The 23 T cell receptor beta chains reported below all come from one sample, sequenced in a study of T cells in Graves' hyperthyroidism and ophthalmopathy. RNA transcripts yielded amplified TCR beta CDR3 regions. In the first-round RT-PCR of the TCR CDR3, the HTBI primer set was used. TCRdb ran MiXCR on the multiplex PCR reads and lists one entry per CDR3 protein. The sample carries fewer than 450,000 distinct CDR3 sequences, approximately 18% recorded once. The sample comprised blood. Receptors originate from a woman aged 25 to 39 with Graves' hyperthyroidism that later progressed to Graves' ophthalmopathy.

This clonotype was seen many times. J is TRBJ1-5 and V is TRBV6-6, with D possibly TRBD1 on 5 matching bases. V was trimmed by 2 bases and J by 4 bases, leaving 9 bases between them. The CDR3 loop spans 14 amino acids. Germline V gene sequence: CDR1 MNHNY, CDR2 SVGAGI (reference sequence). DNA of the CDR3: TGTGCCAGCAGTTACGACAGTACGAATCAGCCCCAGCATTTT. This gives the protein CASSYDSTNQPQHF.

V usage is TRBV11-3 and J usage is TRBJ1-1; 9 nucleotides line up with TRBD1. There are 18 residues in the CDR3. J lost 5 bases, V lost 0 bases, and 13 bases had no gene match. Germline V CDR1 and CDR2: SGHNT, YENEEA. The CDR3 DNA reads TGTGCCAGCAGCTTAGAGCGGACAGGGGTAATACCACGAACTGAAGCTTTCTTT. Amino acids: CASSLERTGVIPRTEAFF.

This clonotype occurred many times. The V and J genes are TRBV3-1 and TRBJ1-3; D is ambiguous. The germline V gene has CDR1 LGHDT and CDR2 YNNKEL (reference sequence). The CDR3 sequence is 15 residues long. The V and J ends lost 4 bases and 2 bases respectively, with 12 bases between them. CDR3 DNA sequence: TGTGCCAGCAGCCCTTCTATCAGAACTGGAAACACCATATATTTT. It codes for CASSPSIRTGNTIYF.

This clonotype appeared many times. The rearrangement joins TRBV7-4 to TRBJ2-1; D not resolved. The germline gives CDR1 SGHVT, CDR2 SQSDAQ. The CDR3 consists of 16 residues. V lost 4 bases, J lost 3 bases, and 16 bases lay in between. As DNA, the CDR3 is TGTGCCAGCAGCTATGATCTCCCTCATAACTACAATGAGCAGTTCTTC. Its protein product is CASSYDLPHNYNEQFF.

The CDR3 nucleotides read TGTGCCAGCAAAAGCACAGGGGGTTATAACTATGGCTACACCTTC. Translation: CASKSTGGYNYGYTF. The V call is TRBV5-8, the J call TRBJ1-2, with 8 bases lining up with TRBD1. Germline V gives CDR1 SGHTS, CDR2 YDEGEE. V dropped 6 bases and J dropped 1; count of bases not matched to a gene: 8. The CDR3 spans 15 residues.

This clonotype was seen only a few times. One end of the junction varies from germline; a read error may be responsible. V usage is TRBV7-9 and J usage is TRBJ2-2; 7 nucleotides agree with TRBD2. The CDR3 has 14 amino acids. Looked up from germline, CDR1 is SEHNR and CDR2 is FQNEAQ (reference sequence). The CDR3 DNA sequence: TGTGCCTGCAGCAGCGGGAAGGCGGCCGGGGAGCTGTTTTTT. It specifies CACSSGKAAGELFF.

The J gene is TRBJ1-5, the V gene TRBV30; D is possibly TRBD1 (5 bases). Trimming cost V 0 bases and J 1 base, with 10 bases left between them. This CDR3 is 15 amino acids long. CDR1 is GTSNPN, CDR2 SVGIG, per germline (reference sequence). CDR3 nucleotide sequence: TGTGCCTGGAGTGTATCATGGGGGAGCAATCAGCCCCAGCATTTT. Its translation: CAWSVSWGSNQPQHF.

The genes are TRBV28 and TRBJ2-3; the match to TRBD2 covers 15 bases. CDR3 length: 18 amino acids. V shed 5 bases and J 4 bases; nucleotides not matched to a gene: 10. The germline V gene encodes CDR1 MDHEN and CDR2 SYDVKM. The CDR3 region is CASSLTGLAGGPADTQYF. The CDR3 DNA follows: TGTGCCAGCAGTCTTACCGGACTAGCGGGAGGGCCCGCAGATACGCAGTATTTT.

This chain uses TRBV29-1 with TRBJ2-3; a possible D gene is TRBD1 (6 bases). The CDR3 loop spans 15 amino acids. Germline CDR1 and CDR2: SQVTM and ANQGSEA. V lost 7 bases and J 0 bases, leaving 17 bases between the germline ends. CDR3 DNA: TGCAGCGCCCCCTTTGGGGGCGGGAGCACAGATACGCAGTATTTT. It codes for CSAPFGGGSTDTQYF.

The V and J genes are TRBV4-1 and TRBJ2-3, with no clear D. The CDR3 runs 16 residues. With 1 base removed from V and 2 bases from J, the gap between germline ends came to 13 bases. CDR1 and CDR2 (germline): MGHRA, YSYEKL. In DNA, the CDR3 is TGCGCCAGCAGCCAAGGGGTAGACCTCCACACAGATACGCAGTATTTT. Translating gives CASSQGVDLHTDTQYF.

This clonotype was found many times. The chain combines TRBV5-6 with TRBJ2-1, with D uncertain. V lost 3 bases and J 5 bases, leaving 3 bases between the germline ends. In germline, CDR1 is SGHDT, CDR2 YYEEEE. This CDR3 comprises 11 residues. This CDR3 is CASSYDNEQFF. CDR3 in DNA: TGTGCCAGCAGCTATGACAATGAGCAGTTCTTC.

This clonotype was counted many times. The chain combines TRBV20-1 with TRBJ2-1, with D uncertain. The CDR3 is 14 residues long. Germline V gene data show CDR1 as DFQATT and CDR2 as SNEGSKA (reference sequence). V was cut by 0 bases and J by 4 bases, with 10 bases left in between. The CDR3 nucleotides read TGCAGTGCTAGAGACCCTGACACATACAATGAGCAGTTCTTC. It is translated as CSARDPDTYNEQFF.

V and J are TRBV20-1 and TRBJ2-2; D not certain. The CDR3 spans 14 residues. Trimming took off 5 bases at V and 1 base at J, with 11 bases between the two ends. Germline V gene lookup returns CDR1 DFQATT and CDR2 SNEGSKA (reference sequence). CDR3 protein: CSAPLGGNTGELFF. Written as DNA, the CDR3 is TGCAGTGCTCCCTTGGGCGGGAACACCGGGGAGCTGTTTTTT.

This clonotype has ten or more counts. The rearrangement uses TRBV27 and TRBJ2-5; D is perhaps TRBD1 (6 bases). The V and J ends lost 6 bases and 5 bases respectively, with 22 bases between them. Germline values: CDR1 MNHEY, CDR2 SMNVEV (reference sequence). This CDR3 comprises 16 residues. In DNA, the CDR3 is TGTGCCAGCAGCCCCGGGACAATGCACGTCCGGGAGACCCAGTACTTC. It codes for CASSPGTMHVRETQYF.

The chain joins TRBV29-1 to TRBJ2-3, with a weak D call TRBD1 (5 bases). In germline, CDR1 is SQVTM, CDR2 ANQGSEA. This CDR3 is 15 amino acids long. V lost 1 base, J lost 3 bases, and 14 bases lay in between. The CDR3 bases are TGCAGCGTTGAAGTGTCAGGGTCACGGACAGATACGCAGTATTTT. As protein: CSVEVSGSRTDTQYF.

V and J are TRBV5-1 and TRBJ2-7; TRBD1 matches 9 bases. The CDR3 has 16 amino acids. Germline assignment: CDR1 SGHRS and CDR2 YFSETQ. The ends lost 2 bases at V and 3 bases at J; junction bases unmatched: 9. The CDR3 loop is CASSLYRDRAYYEQYF. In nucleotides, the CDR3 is TGCGCCAGCAGCTTATACCGGGACAGGGCGTACTACGAGCAGTACTTC.

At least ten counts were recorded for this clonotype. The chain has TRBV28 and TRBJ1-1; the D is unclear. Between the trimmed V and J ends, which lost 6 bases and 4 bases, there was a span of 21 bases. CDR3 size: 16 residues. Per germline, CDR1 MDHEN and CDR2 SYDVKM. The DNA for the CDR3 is TGTGCCAGCAGGCCCCAACCTCCCAGGATCCCCACTGAAGCTTTCTTT. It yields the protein CASRPQPPRIPTEAFF. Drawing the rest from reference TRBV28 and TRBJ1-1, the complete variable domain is DVKVTQSSRYLVKRTGEKVFLECVQDMDHENMFWYRQDPGLGLRLIYFSYDVKMKEKGDIPEGYSVSREKKERFSLILESASTNQTSMYLCASRPQPPRIPTEAFFGQGTRLTVV.

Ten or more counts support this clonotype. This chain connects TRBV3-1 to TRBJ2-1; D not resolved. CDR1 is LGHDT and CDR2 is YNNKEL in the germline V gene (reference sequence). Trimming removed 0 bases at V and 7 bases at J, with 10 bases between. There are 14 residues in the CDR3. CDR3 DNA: TGTGCCAGCAGCCAAGAGGGCCAGAGTAATGAGCAGTTCTTC. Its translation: CASSQEGQSNEQFF.

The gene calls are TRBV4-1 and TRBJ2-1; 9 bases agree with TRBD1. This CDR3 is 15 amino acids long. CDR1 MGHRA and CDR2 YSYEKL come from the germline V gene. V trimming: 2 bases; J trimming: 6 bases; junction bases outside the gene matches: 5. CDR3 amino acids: CASSQRQGGINEQFF. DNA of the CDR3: TGCGCCAGCAGCCAAAGACAGGGGGGCATCAATGAGCAGTTCTTC.

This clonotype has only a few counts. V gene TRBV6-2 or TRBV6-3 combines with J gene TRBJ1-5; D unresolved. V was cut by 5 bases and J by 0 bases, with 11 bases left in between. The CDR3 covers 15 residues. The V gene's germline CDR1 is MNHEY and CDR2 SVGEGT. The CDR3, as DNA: TGTGCCAGCAGTGGGTTAGGCTTTAGCAATCAGCCCCAGCATTTT. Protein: CASSGLGFSNQPQHF.

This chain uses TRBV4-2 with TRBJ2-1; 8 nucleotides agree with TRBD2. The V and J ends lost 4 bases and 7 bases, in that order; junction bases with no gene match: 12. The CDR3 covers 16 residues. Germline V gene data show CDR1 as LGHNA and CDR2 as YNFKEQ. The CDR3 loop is CASSPRGGQEGNEQFF. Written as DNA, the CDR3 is TGTGCCAGCAGCCCCCGGGGGGGGCAAGAGGGGAATGAGCAGTTCTTC.

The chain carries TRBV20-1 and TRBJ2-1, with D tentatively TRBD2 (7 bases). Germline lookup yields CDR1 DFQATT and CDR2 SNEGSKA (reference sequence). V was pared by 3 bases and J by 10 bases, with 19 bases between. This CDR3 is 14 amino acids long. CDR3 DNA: TGCAGTGCTAGTCTCAGTGTAGGCGGGGGCGAGCAGTTCTTC. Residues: CSASLSVGGGEQFF.

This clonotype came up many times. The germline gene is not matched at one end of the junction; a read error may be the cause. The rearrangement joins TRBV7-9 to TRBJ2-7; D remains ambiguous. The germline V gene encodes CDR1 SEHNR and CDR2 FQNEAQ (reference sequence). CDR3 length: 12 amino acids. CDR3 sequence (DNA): TGTGCCAGCAGCTCGCTCTCCGACGAGCAGTACTTC. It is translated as CASSSLSDEQYF.